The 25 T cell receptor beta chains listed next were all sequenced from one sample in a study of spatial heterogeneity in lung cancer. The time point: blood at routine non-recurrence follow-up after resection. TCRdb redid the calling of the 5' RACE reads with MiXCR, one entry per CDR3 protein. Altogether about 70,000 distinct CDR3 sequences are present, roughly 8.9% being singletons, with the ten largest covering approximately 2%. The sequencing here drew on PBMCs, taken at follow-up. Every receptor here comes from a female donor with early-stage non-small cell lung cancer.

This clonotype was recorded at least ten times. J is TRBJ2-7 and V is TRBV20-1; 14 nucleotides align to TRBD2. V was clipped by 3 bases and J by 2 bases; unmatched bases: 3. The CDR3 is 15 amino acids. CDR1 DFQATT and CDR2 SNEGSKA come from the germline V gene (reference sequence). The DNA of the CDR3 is TGCAGTGCTAGCGGGACTAGCGGGAGTGCCTACGAGCAGTACTTC. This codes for CSASGTSGSAYEQYF.

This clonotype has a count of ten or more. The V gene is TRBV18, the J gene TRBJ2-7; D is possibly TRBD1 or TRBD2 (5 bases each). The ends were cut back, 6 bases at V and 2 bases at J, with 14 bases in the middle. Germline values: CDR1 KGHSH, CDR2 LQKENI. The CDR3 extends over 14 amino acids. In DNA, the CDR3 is TGTGCCAGCTCTTCGGAGGACAAACCCTACGAGCAGTACTTC. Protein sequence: CASSSEDKPYEQYF.

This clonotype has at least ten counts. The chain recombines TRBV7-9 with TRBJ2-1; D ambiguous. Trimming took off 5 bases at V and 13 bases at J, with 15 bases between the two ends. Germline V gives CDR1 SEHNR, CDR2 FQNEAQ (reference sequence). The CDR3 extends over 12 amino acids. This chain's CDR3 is CASSLGANRQFF. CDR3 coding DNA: TGTGCCAGCAGCCTCGGAGCGAATCGCCAGTTCTTC.

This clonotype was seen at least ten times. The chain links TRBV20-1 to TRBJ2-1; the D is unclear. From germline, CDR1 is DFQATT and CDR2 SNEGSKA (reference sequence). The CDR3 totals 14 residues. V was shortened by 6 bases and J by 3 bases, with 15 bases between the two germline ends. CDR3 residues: CSALRSRNYNEQFF. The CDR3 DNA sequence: TGCAGTGCGCTGAGAAGCAGGAACTACAATGAGCAGTTCTTC.

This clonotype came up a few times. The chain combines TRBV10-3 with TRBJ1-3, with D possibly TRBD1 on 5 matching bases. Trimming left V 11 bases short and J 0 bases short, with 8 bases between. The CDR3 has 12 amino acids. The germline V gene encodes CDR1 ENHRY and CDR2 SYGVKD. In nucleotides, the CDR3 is TGTGCCGCCGGGGGCTCTGGAAACACCATATATTTT. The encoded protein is CAAGGSGNTIYF.

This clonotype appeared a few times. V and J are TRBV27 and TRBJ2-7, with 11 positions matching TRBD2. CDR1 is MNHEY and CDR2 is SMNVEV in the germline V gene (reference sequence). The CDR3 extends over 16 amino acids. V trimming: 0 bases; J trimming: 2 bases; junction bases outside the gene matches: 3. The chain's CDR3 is CASSLSLAGGTYEQYF. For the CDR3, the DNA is TGTGCCAGCAGTTTATCGCTAGCGGGAGGAACCTACGAGCAGTACTTC.

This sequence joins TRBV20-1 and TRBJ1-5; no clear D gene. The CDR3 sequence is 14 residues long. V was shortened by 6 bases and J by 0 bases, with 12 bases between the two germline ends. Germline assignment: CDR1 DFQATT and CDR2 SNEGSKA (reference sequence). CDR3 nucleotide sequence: TGCAGTGCCCGAAGAGGAGATAGCAATCAGCCCCAGCATTTT. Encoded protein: CSARRGDSNQPQHF.

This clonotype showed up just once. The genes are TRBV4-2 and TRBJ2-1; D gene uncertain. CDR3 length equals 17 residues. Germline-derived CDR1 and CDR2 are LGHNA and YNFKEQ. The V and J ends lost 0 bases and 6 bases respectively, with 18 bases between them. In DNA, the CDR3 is TGTGCCAGCAGCCAAGATGGGTGCGTAACTGGTCTCAATGAGCAGTTCTTC. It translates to CASSQDGCVTGLNEQFF.

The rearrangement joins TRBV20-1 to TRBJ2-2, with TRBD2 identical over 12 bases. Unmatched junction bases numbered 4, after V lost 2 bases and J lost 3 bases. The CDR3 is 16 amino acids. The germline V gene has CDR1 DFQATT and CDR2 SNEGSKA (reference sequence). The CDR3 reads CSARLAGGGDTGELFF. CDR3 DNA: TGCAGTGCTAGACTAGCGGGAGGGGGTGACACCGGGGAGCTGTTTTTT.

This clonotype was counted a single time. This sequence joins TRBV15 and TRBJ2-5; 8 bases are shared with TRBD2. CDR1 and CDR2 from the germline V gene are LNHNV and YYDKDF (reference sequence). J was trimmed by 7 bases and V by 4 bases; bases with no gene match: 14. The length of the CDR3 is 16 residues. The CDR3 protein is CATSKDREGIRLTQYF. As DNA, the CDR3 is TGTGCCACCAGCAAGGACCGGGAGGGGATAAGGTTGACCCAGTACTTC.

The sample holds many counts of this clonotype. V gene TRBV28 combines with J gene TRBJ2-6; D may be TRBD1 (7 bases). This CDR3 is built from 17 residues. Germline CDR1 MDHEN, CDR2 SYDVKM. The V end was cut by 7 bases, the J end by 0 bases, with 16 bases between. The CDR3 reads CASKGGQSFSGANVLTF. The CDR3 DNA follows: TGTGCCAGCAAGGGGGGACAGTCCTTCTCTGGGGCCAACGTCCTGACTTTC.

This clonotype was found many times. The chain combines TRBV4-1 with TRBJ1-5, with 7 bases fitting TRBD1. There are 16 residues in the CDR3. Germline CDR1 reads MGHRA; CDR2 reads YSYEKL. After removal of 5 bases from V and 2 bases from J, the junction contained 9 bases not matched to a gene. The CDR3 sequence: CASSRTGPGGNQPQHF. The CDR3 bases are TGCGCCAGCAGCAGGACAGGCCCAGGAGGCAATCAGCCCCAGCATTTT.

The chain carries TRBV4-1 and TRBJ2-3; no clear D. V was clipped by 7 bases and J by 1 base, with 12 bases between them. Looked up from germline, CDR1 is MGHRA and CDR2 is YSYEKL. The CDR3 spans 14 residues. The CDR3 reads CASTPEGRTDTQYF. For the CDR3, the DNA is TGCGCCAGCACCCCTGAAGGTCGCACAGATACGCAGTATTTT.

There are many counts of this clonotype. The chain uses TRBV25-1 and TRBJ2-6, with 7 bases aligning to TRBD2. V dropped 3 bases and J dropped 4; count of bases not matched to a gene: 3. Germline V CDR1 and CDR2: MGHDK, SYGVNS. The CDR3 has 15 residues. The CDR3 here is CASSDSGHGANVLTF. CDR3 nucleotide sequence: TGTGCCAGCAGTGATAGCGGGCACGGGGCCAACGTCCTGACTTTC.

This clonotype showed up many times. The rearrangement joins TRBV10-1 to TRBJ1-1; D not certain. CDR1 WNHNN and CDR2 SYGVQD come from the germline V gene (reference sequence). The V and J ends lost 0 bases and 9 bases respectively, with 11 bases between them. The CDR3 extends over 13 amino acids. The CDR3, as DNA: TGCGCCAGCAGTGAGTCGTTGTGGAGAAAAGCTTTCTTT. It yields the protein CASSESLWRKAFF.

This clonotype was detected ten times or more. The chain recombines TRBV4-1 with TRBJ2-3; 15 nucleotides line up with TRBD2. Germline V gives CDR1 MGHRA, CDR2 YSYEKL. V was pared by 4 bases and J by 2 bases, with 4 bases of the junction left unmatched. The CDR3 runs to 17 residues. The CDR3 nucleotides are TGCGCCAGCAGCCTCTGGACTAGCGGGAGGGCCACAGATACGCAGTATTTT. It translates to CASSLWTSGRATDTQYF.

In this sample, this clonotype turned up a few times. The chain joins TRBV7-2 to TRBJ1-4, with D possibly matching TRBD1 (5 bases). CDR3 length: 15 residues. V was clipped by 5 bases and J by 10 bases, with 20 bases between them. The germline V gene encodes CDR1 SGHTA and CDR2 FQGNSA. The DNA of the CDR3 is TGTGCCAGCAGCCCCGGGGCGTCAGATAAGGGAAAACTGTTTTTT. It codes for CASSPGASDKGKLFF.

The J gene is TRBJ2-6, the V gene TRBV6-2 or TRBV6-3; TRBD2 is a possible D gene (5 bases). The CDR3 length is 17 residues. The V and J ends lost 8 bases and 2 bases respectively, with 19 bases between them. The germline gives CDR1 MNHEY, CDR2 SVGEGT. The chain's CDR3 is CASGPGDLSAGANVLTF. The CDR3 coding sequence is TGTGCCAGCGGGCCCGGGGATCTCAGCGCTGGGGCCAACGTCCTGACTTTC.

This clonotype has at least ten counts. The CDR3 region has the DNA TGTGCCACCATCCCCCCCCAAGGACTAGGGAACACAGATACGCAGTATTTT. This codes for CATIPPQGLGNTDTQYF. This sequence joins TRBV28 and TRBJ2-3, with 7 bases lining up with TRBD2. This CDR3 has 17 amino acids. Trimming took 10 bases from V and 2 from J; bases not matched to a gene: 18. Germline CDR1 reads MDHEN; CDR2 reads SYDVKM.

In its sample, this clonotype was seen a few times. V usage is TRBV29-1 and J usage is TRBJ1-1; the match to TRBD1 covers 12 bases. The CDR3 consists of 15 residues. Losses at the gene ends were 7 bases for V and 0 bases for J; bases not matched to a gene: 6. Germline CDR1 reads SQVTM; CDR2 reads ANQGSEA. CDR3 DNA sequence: TGCAGCGGAGCCGGGACAGGGGGCATGAACACTGAAGCTTTCTTT. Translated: CSGAGTGGMNTEAFF.

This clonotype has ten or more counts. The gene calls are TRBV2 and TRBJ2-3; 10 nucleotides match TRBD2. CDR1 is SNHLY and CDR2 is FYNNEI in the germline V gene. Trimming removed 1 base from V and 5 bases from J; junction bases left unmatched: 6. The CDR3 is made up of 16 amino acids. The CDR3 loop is CASSEDRLAGVDTQYF. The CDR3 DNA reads TGTGCCAGCAGTGAAGATCGGCTAGCGGGAGTAGATACGCAGTATTTT.

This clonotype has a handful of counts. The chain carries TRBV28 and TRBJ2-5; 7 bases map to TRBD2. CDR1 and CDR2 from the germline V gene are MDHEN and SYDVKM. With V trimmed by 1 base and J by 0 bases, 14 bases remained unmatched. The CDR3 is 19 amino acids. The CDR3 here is CASSLSAGSSGLYQETQYF. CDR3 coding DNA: TGTGCCAGCAGTTTATCTGCGGGGAGTAGCGGGCTGTACCAAGAGACCCAGTACTTC.

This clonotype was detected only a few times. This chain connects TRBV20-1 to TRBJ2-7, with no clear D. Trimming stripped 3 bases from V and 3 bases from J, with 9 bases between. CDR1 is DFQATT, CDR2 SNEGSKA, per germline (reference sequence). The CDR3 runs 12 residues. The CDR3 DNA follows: TGCAGTGCTAGGGACCCACTCTACGAGCAGTACTTC. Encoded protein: CSARDPLYEQYF.

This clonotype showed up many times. As DNA, the CDR3 is TGTGCCAGCAGTTCATGGCCCAGCGACTACGAGCAGTACTTC. Translating it yields CASSSWPSDYEQYF. The chain recombines TRBV12-3 or TRBV12-4 with TRBJ2-7; D is undetermined. Trimming pared 4 bases from V and 3 bases from J, leaving 13 bases between. The CDR3 covers 14 residues.

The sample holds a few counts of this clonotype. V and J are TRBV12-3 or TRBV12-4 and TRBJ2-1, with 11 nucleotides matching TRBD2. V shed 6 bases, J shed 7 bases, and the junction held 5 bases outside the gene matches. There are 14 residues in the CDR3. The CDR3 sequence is CASRTSGRVNEQFF. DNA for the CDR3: TGTGCCAGCAGAACTAGCGGGAGAGTAAATGAGCAGTTCTTC.